One and the same sample provided the 24 T cell receptor beta chains below, sequenced in a study of blood T cell repertoires in COVID-19. Profiled with immunoSEQ multiplex PCR; TCRdb holds only in-frame clones, not every one. The data show 200,000 to 250,000 clones, 80% to 85% seen once. The material sequenced was peripheral blood. The receptors here all came from a human donor in a cohort sampled during active COVID-19.

This chain connects TRBV28 to TRBJ1-2; 8 nucleotides match TRBD1. CDR3 length: 14 amino acids. Germline V gives CDR1 MDHEN, CDR2 SYDVKM. The trim removed 6 bases at V and 4 bases at J, leaving 7 bases unmatched. The CDR3 is CASSLVDRGYGYTF. The CDR3 nucleotides read TGTGCCAGCAGCCTGGTCGACAGGGGCTATGGCTACACCTTC.

The chain links TRBV7-9 to TRBJ2-3, with TRBD2 identical over 13 bases. The germline V gene encodes CDR1 SEHNR and CDR2 FQNEAQ (reference sequence). The V segment lost 10 bases and the J segment 4 bases; nucleotides outside the gene matches: 2. The CDR3 has 13 residues. The CDR3 region is CATGLAGADTQYF. CDR3 DNA sequence: TGTGCCACCGGACTAGCGGGGGCAGATACGCAGTATTTT.

This clone came up a few times. V gene TRBV7-9 combines with J gene TRBJ2-1; 10 nucleotides match TRBD2. Germline trimming cut 5 bases from V and 7 bases from J; bases unmatched to any gene: 11. The CDR3 sequence is 16 residues long. The germline CDR1 and CDR2 sequences are SEHNR and FQNEAQ (reference sequence). CDR3 sequence reads: CASSRSSSGRRNEQFF. The CDR3 coding sequence is TGTGCCAGCAGCCGATCCTCTAGCGGGAGAAGGAATGAGCAGTTCTTC.

The chain joins TRBV19 to TRBJ2-7, with no clear D. The CDR3 extends over 14 amino acids. The V end was cut by 3 bases, the J end by 5 bases, with 14 bases between. Germline assignment: CDR1 LNHDA and CDR2 SQIVND (reference sequence). Written as DNA, the CDR3 is TGTGCCAGTAGTATTAATGAGGATCCCCACGAGCAGTACTTC. Protein: CASSINEDPHEQYF.

The J gene is TRBJ2-7, the V gene TRBV20-1; the D is unclear. Trimming left V 3 bases short and J 0 bases short, with 6 bases between. CDR3 length equals 12 residues. Per germline, CDR1 DFQATT and CDR2 SNEGSKA (reference sequence). The CDR3 spells CSASPSSYEQYF. In DNA form, the CDR3 reads TGCAGTGCTAGTCCTAGCTCCTACGAGCAGTACTTC.

This sequence joins TRBV28 and TRBJ2-7; 9 bases agree with TRBD2. Trimming at V came to 3 bases and at J to 0 bases, leaving 6 bases not matched to a gene. The germline V gene encodes CDR1 MDHEN and CDR2 SYDVKM. This CDR3 contains 16 residues. CDR3 nucleotides: TGTGCCAGCAGTTTTTCCGGACTAGCGTCCTCCTACGAGCAGTACTTC. Its translation is CASSFSGLASSYEQYF. Looking up the rest from reference TRBV28 and TRBJ2-7 gives the full variable domain: DVKVTQSSRYLVKRTGEKVFLECVQDMDHENMFWYRQDPGLGLRLIYFSYDVKMKEKGDIPEGYSVSREKKERFSLILESASTNQTSMYLCASSFSGLASSYEQYFGPGTRLTVT.

The chain carries TRBV9 and TRBJ2-1, with TRBD1 as a possible D gene (6 bases). The CDR3 is 16 residues long. Trimming removed 3 bases at V and 9 bases at J, with 22 bases between. The germline V gene encodes CDR1 SGDLS and CDR2 YYNGEE. CDR3 nucleotides: TGTGCCAGCAGCGCAGGGGTCCTCATCCTACAAGGTGAGCAGTTCTTC. Residues: CASSAGVLILQGEQFF.

This clone was seen just once. CDR3 amino acids: CASSYVSRASEAFF. The CDR3 region has the DNA TGTGCCAGCAGTTACGTCTCCCGAGCCTCTGAAGCTTTCTTT. The chain has TRBV6-5 and TRBJ1-1; D is ambiguous. The length of the CDR3 is 14 residues. Trimming pared 2 bases from V and 6 bases from J, leaving 13 bases between. Germline CDR1 reads MNHEY; CDR2 reads SVGAGI.

The V and J genes are TRBV19 and TRBJ1-1; D gene ambiguous. The CDR3 runs 12 residues. Germline V lookup: CDR1 LNHDA, CDR2 SQIVND (reference sequence). The V end was cut by 0 bases, the J end by 4 bases, with 3 bases between. The CDR3 sequence: CASSIDRTEAFF. CDR3 in DNA: TGTGCCAGTAGTATAGATCGCACTGAAGCTTTCTTT.

This CDR3 reads CASSLFHRGLNTIYF. CDR3 coding DNA: TGTGCCAGCAGTTTATTCCACAGGGGGCTAAACACCATATATTTT. The chain has TRBV28 and TRBJ1-3; 9 nucleotides agree with TRBD1. The trim removed 1 base at V and 6 bases at J, leaving 4 bases unmatched. In germline, CDR1 is MDHEN, CDR2 SYDVKM. The CDR3 covers 15 residues.

The chain couples TRBV19 to TRBJ1-5, with D possibly matching TRBD1 (6 bases). Germline V gives CDR1 LNHDA, CDR2 SQIVND (reference sequence). V was cut by 8 bases and J by 4 bases, with 15 bases left in between. The CDR3 length is 14 residues. The CDR3 bases are TGTGCCAGTGCCTTCAGGGGAGCGAATCAGCCCCAGCATTTT. It translates to CASAFRGANQPQHF.

The rearrangement uses TRBV5-4 and TRBJ2-3, with D perhaps TRBD2 (6 bases). Looked up from germline, CDR1 is SGHNT and CDR2 is YYREEE (reference sequence). The length of the CDR3 is 12 residues. Between the trimmed V and J ends, which lost 8 bases and 8 bases, there was a span of 15 bases. The DNA of the CDR3 is TGTGCCAGGGGGGAGGCCGGGGGTACGCAGTATTTT. This codes for CARGEAGGTQYF.

The chain joins TRBV27 to TRBJ2-6, with TRBD1 matching over 9 bases. Germline V CDR1 and CDR2: MNHEY, SMNVEV (reference sequence). The CDR3 totals 18 residues. V dropped 3 bases and J dropped 5; count of bases not matched to a gene: 11. The CDR3 here is CASSFRTGGAARANVLTF. DNA for the CDR3: TGTGCCAGCAGTTTCCGAACAGGGGGCGCTGCCAGGGCCAACGTCCTGACTTTC.

This rearrangement joins TRBV19 to TRBJ2-7, with TRBD1 matching 7 bases. The junction had 10 bases not matched to a gene; V was cut back by 5 bases and J by 3 bases. Germline lookup yields CDR1 LNHDA and CDR2 SQIVND (reference sequence). The CDR3 covers 15 residues. The CDR3 DNA is TGTGCCAGTAGTCCTACAGGGGCGGTCCTCTACGAGCAGTACTTC. This codes for CASSPTGAVLYEQYF.

The rearrangement joins TRBV6-1 to TRBJ2-7; 9 bases fit TRBD2. Germline V gene data show CDR1 as MNHNS and CDR2 as SASEGT. V gave up 2 bases and J gave up 1 base; unmatched junction bases: 15. CDR3 length equals 19 residues. This CDR3 reads CASSEYSHPALAGSYEQYF. CDR3 sequence (DNA): TGTGCCAGCAGTGAATACTCCCATCCGGCCCTAGCGGGATCCTACGAGCAGTACTTC.

V usage is TRBV6-2 or TRBV6-3 and J usage is TRBJ2-6; D is possibly TRBD2 (6 bases). This CDR3 region has 15 residues. Germline V gives CDR1 MNHEY, CDR2 SVGEGT. Between the trimmed V and J ends, which lost 4 bases and 5 bases, there was a span of 12 bases. As DNA, the CDR3 is TGTGCCAGCAGTTGGGATAGCGGACGGGCCAACGTCCTGACTTTC. Translated: CASSWDSGRANVLTF.

The chain has TRBV6-4 and TRBJ2-1, with 10 bases lining up with TRBD2. The V gene end was trimmed by 6 bases and the J gene end by 8 bases; junction bases not matched to a gene: 4. The CDR3 is 13 amino acids. The germline V gene encodes CDR1 MRHNA and CDR2 SNTAGT. The CDR3 nucleotides are TGTGCCAGCAGCTCCGGGACTAGCGATGAGCAGTTCTTC. This encodes CASSSGTSDEQFF.

The chain recombines TRBV5-1 with TRBJ2-3; TRBD2 matches at 15 bases. This CDR3 contains 16 residues. V was pared by 3 bases and J by 6 bases, with 5 bases of the junction left unmatched. CDR1 and CDR2 (germline): SGHRS, YFSETQ. The CDR3 DNA sequence: TGCGCCAGCAGCTCGGGACTAGCGGGAGGTGCGGATACGCAGTATTTT. Residues: CASSSGLAGGADTQYF.

The genes are TRBV4-1 and TRBJ2-7; no firm D call. CDR1 and CDR2 (germline): MGHRA, YSYEKL. V was cut by 4 bases and J by 0 bases, with 10 bases left in between. This CDR3 has 14 amino acids. In DNA, the CDR3 is TGCGCCAGCAGCCGACTCACGAGCTCCTACGAGCAGTACTTC. Translating gives CASSRLTSSYEQYF.

This clone has a single count. The rearrangement joins TRBV27 to TRBJ2-7, with 7 bases matching TRBD2. Trimming cost V 2 bases and J 4 bases; bases outside gene matches: 8. This CDR3 contains 15 residues. Germline CDR1 and CDR2: MNHEY and SMNVEV (reference sequence). CDR3 nucleotides: TGTGCCAGCAGTTTAGGAGGACTAGAAACTTACGAGCAGTACTTC. Protein: CASSLGGLETYEQYF.

Concerning this clone: Other DNA sequences from this sample encode an identical CDR3 as well. The chain couples TRBV9 to TRBJ2-1, with no clear D. The CDR3 sequence is 16 residues long. In germline, CDR1 is SGDLS, CDR2 YYNGEE. Trimming took 0 bases from V and 0 from J, leaving 10 bases between them. For the CDR3, the DNA is TGTGCCAGCAGCGTAGATGGCGGAAGCTCCTACAATGAGCAGTTCTTC. As protein: CASSVDGGSSYNEQFF.

This chain uses TRBV16 with TRBJ2-7; tentative D call: TRBD2 (6 bases). The CDR3 spans 15 residues. Germline V gene data show CDR1 as KGHSY and CDR2 as FQNENV. Between the trimmed V and J ends, which lost 4 bases and 1 base, there was a span of 14 bases. The DNA of the CDR3 is TGTGCCAGCAGCCCTCTGCGGGGAGGATCCTACGAGCAGTACTTC. Residues: CASSPLRGGSYEQYF.

This rearrangement joins TRBV19 to TRBJ1-4; no clear D gene. Germline CDR1 and CDR2: LNHDA and SQIVND (reference sequence). V lost 5 bases and J lost 7, with 14 bases in between. The CDR3 has 14 residues. This chain's CDR3 is CASSHRPLGEKLFF. The CDR3 DNA reads TGTGCCAGTAGTCACAGACCGCTCGGTGAAAAACTGTTTTTT.

J is TRBJ1-2 and V is TRBV7-2, with a possible D match to TRBD1 (5 bases). CDR1 and CDR2 (germline): SGHTA, FQGNSA. The CDR3 is 15 residues long. With 1 base removed from V and 5 bases from J, the gap between germline ends came to 14 bases. This CDR3 is CASSLVVGQEYGYTF. CDR3 sequence (DNA): TGTGCCAGCAGCTTAGTTGTAGGACAAGAATATGGCTACACCTTC. The whole variable domain, filled in from reference TRBV7-2 and TRBJ1-2, reads GAGVSQSPSNKVTEKGKDVELRCDPISGHTALYWYRQSLGQGLEFLIYFQGNSAPDKSGLPSDRFSAERTGGSVSTLTIQRTQQEDSAVYLCASSLVVGQEYGYTFGSGTRLTVV.